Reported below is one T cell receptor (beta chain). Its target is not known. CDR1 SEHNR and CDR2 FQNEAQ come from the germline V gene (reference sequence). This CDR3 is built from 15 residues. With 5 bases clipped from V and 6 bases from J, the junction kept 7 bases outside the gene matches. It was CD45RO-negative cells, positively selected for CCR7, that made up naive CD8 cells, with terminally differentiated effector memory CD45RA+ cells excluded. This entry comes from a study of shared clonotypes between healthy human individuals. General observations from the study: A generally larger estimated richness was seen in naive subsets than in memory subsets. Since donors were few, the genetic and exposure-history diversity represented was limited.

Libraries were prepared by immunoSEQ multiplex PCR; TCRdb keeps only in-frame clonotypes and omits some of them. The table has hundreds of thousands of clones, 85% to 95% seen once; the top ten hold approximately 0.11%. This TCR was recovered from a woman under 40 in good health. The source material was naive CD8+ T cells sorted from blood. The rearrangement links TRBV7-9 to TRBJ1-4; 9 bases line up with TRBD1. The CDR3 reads CASSPRTGEDEKLFF. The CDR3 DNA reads TGTGCCAGCAGCCCCCGGACAGGGGAGGATGAAAAACTGTTTTTT.